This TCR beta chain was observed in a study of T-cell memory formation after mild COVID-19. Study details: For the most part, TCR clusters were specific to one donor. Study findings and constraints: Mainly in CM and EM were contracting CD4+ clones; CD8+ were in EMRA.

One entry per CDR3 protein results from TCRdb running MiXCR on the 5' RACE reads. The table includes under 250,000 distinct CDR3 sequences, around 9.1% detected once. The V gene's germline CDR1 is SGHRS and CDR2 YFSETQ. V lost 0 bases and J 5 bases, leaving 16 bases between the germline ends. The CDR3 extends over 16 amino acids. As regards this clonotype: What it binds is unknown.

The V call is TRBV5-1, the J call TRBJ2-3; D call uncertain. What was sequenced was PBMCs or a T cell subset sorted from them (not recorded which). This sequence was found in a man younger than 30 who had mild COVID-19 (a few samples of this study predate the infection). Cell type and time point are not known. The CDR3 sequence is CASSLASYGRVDTQYF. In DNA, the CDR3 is TGCGCCAGCAGCTTGGCCTCATACGGACGGGTAGATACGCAGTATTTT.